These T cell receptor beta chains were read from a single sample in a study of T cell changes during pregnancy in multiple sclerosis. Clones were read by immunoSEQ multiplex PCR, and TCRdb kept only the in-frame ones, dropping some. The table lists 85,000 to 130,000 clones, about 90% of them singletons, with around 1.5% in the top ten. Sequenced here: peripheral blood, sampled after pregnancy. Receptors were obtained from a female donor with multiple sclerosis, enrolled in a pregnancy study. The CDR3 runs from the conserved cysteine through the conserved F or W. Each record gives: V gene, D gene, J gene, clone size, CDR3 protein, CDR3 DNA. A D gene is named only where the DNA matches it firmly. Clone sizes are given selectively: once, few, many, or a class where the clone is expanded.

V gene: TRBV5-1; D gene: -; J gene: TRBJ2-1; clone size: -; CDR3 protein: CASSLSGITNFGEQFF; CDR3 DNA: TGCGCCAGCAGCTTATCCGGGATCACCAATTTTGGTGAGCAGTTCTTC
V gene: TRBV9; D gene: TRBD2; J gene: TRBJ2-3; clone size: few; CDR3 protein: CASSVEGLAGGLADTQYF; CDR3 DNA: TGTGCCAGCAGCGTAGAGGGACTAGCGGGGGGACTCGCAGATACGCAGTATTTT
V gene: TRBV5-1; D gene: TRBD1; J gene: TRBJ2-1; clone size: -; CDR3 protein: CASSLDRGRKFF; CDR3 DNA: TGCGCCAGCAGCTTGGACAGGGGTCGGAAGTTCTTC
V gene: TRBV6-5; D gene: -; J gene: TRBJ2-7; clone size: -; CDR3 protein: CASTSAAGADEQYF; CDR3 DNA: TGTGCCAGCACCTCCGCCGCTGGAGCGGACGAGCAGTACTTC
V gene: TRBV7-3; D gene: TRBD2; J gene: TRBJ2-1; clone size: -; CDR3 protein: CASSLTPTSGEQFF; CDR3 DNA: TGTGCCAGCAGCTTAACCCCGACTAGCGGGGAGCAGTTCTTC
V gene: TRBV6-1; D gene: -; J gene: TRBJ1-1; clone size: -; CDR3 protein: CASSAESGRGSVNTEAFF; CDR3 DNA: TGTGCCAGCAGTGCCGAGAGCGGGAGGGGTTCGGTGAACACTGAAGCTTTCTTT
V gene: TRBV18; D gene: -; J gene: TRBJ2-5; clone size: -; CDR3 protein: CASSPLQGLRETQYF; CDR3 DNA: TGTGCCAGCTCACCCCTCCAGGGGTTGAGGGAGACCCAGTACTTC
V gene: TRBV10-3; D gene: TRBD1; J gene: TRBJ2-3; clone size: -; CDR3 protein: CAIRSRDRGEDTQYF; CDR3 DNA: TGTGCCATCCGGAGCCGGGACAGGGGAGAGGATACGCAGTATTTT
V gene: TRBV15; D gene: TRBD1; J gene: TRBJ2-1; clone size: -; CDR3 protein: CATSRRTHRGNEQFF; CDR3 DNA: TGTGCCACCAGCAGACGAACCCACAGGGGCAATGAGCAGTTCTTC
V gene: TRBV28; D gene: -; J gene: TRBJ1-2; clone size: -; CDR3 protein: CASSPDSNYGYTF; CDR3 DNA: TGTGCCAGCAGCCCCGACAGTAACTATGGCTACACCTTC
V gene: TRBV18; D gene: TRBD2; J gene: TRBJ2-3; clone size: once; CDR3 protein: CASSPKRDGPSTDTQYF; CDR3 DNA: TGTGCCAGCTCCCCCAAGCGGGACGGCCCTAGCACAGATACGCAGTATTTT
V gene: TRBV19; D gene: -; J gene: TRBJ2-5; clone size: once; CDR3 protein: CASSITWASEETQYF; CDR3 DNA: TGTGCCAGTAGTATAACTTGGGCTAGCGAAGAGACCCAGTACTTC
V gene: TRBV14; D gene: -; J gene: TRBJ2-7; clone size: -; CDR3 protein: CASSQDLTSQQYF; CDR3 DNA: TGTGCCAGCAGCCAAGATTTAACTTCCCAGCAGTACTTC
V gene: TRBV6-5; D gene: TRBD2; J gene: TRBJ2-5; clone size: -; CDR3 protein: CAVSGRGRETQYF; CDR3 DNA: TGTGCCGTTAGCGGGAGAGGTCGAGAGACCCAGTACTTC
V gene: TRBV4-1; D gene: TRBD1; J gene: TRBJ1-1; clone size: many; CDR3 protein: CASSLASTGGAEAFF; CDR3 DNA: TGCGCCAGCAGCCTAGCATCCACAGGGGGTGCTGAAGCTTTCTTT
V gene: TRBV28; D gene: -; J gene: TRBJ2-1; clone size: -; CDR3 protein: CASTPRNPLHEQFF; CDR3 DNA: TGTGCCAGCACCCCGCGTAACCCCCTGCATGAGCAGTTCTTC
V gene: TRBV27; D gene: -; J gene: TRBJ1-2; clone size: -; CDR3 protein: CASSPGGGVTYGYTF; CDR3 DNA: TGTGCCAGCAGCCCTGGTGGGGGGGTAACTTATGGCTACACCTTC
V gene: TRBV15; D gene: -; J gene: TRBJ2-3; clone size: -; CDR3 protein: CATSPQRSTDTQYF; CDR3 DNA: TGTGCCACCAGCCCCCAGCGGAGCACAGATACGCAGTATTTT
V gene: TRBV6-1; D gene: -; J gene: TRBJ2-1; clone size: -; CDR3 protein: CASTLVGGSYNEQFF; CDR3 DNA: TGTGCCAGCACCCTCGTGGGGGGTTCCTACAATGAGCAGTTCTTC
V gene: TRBV15; D gene: TRBD1; J gene: TRBJ1-5; clone size: -; CDR3 protein: CATSRRDRGQPQHF; CDR3 DNA: TGTGCCACCAGCAGACGGGACAGGGGTCAGCCCCAGCATTTT
V gene: TRBV30; D gene: -; J gene: TRBJ2-4; clone size: -; CDR3 protein: CAWNRGTELPLAKNIQYF; CDR3 DNA: TGTGCCTGGAACCGCGGGACAGAGCTGCCTTTAGCCAAAAACATTCAGTACTTC
V gene: TRBV7-9; D gene: -; J gene: TRBJ1-1; clone size: -; CDR3 protein: CASSLVEGLNTEAFF; CDR3 DNA: TGTGCCAGCAGCTTAGTAGAGGGTTTGAACACTGAAGCTTTCTTT
V gene: TRBV14; D gene: -; J gene: TRBJ1-2; clone size: -; CDR3 protein: CASTRDGDYGYTF; CDR3 DNA: TGTGCCAGCACCCGGGATGGGGACTATGGCTACACCTTC
V gene: TRBV30; D gene: TRBD2; J gene: TRBJ2-3; clone size: -; CDR3 protein: CAWSVGRVDTQYF; CDR3 DNA: TGTGCCTGGAGTGTAGGGAGGGTGGATACGCAGTATTTT
V gene: TRBV15; D gene: -; J gene: TRBJ2-3; clone size: -; CDR3 protein: CATSRGQDRFTTDTQYF; CDR3 DNA: TGTGCCACCAGCAGAGGACAAGACAGATTTACTACAGATACGCAGTATTTT
V gene: TRBV30; D gene: TRBD1; J gene: TRBJ1-6; clone size: -; CDR3 protein: CAWSVGGTGDNSPLHF; CDR3 DNA: TGTGCCTGGAGTGTAGGGGGGACAGGGGATAATTCACCCCTCCACTTT
V gene: TRBV29-1; D gene: TRBD1; J gene: TRBJ2-5; clone size: -; CDR3 protein: CSVASGQGEETQYF; CDR3 DNA: TGCAGCGTTGCTTCGGGACAGGGGGAAGAGACCCAGTACTTC
V gene: TRBV28; D gene: TRBD2; J gene: TRBJ2-3; clone size: -; CDR3 protein: CASSPWTSGRTPASTQYF; CDR3 DNA: TGTGCCAGCAGCCCTTGGACTAGCGGGAGGACCCCCGCGTCGACGCAGTATTTT
V gene: TRBV30; D gene: -; J gene: TRBJ1-2; clone size: -; CDR3 protein: CAWRDKGSYGYTF; CDR3 DNA: TGTGCCTGGAGGGACAAGGGTAGCTATGGCTACACCTTC
V gene: TRBV6-5; D gene: TRBD1; J gene: TRBJ1-1; clone size: -; CDR3 protein: CASSRASGTGAEAFF; CDR3 DNA: TGTGCCAGCAGCCGGGCCTCCGGGACAGGGGCTGAAGCTTTCTTT
V gene: TRBV6-1; D gene: TRBD2; J gene: TRBJ2-5; clone size: -; CDR3 protein: CAIDLTGGPQTQYF; CDR3 DNA: TGTGCCATCGACCTGACGGGAGGGCCGCAGACCCAGTACTTC
V gene: TRBV29-1; D gene: -; J gene: TRBJ2-7; clone size: -; CDR3 protein: CSVDSQGTYEQYF; CDR3 DNA: TGCAGCGTTGATAGCCAGGGGACCTACGAGCAGTACTTC
V gene: TRBV6-5; D gene: -; J gene: TRBJ1-2; clone size: -; CDR3 protein: CASSASGSNYGYTF; CDR3 DNA: TGTGCCAGCAGTGCGAGCGGTTCTAACTATGGCTACACCTTC
V gene: TRBV6-6; D gene: TRBD1; J gene: TRBJ1-3; clone size: -; CDR3 protein: CASRGTGPGNTIYF; CDR3 DNA: TGTGCCAGCAGGGGGACAGGGCCAGGAAACACCATATATTTT
V gene: TRBV5-4; D gene: TRBD1; J gene: TRBJ1-3; clone size: -; CDR3 protein: CASSFGTGLFTGNTIYF; CDR3 DNA: TGTGCCAGCAGCTTTGGGACAGGCCTTTTTACTGGAAACACCATATATTTT
V gene: TRBV5-1; D gene: TRBD1; J gene: TRBJ2-7; clone size: -; CDR3 protein: CASSTGPMAEQYF; CDR3 DNA: TGCGCCAGCTCGACAGGGCCGATGGCGGAGCAGTACTTC
V gene: TRBV30; D gene: -; J gene: TRBJ1-6; clone size: -; CDR3 protein: CAWSVGGAGRSPLHF; CDR3 DNA: TGTGCCTGGAGTGTTGGAGGGGCAGGGCGGTCACCCCTCCACTTT
V gene: TRBV30; D gene: -; J gene: TRBJ1-3; clone size: -; CDR3 protein: CAWSATYSGNTIYF; CDR3 DNA: TGTGCCTGGAGTGCAACCTACTCTGGAAACACCATATATTTT
V gene: TRBV2; D gene: -; J gene: TRBJ1-1; clone size: -; CDR3 protein: CASSAQIMNTEAFF; CDR3 DNA: TGTGCCAGCAGTGCTCAGATCATGAACACTGAAGCTTTCTTT
V gene: TRBV2; D gene: -; J gene: TRBJ2-7; clone size: -; CDR3 protein: CASSNFYEQYF; CDR3 DNA: TGTGCCAGCAGTAACTTTTACGAGCAGTACTTC